This T cell receptor beta chain was captured in a study of spatial heterogeneity in lung cancer. V was cut by 4 bases and J by 2 bases, with 16 bases left in between. Per the germline V gene, CDR1 is SGHTS and CDR2 is YDEGEE. CDR3 length equals 15 residues. TCRdb reanalysed the 5' RACE reads using MiXCR and keeps one entry per CDR3 protein. The table includes 15,000 to 20,000 distinct CDR3 sequences, 5.5% to 7% detected once. In this sample, this clonotype turned up many times. As for time point: blood at routine non-recurrence follow-up after resection. Whole RNA was taken from tumor, nontumor lung or frozen PBMC; it was then sequenced unsorted.

The origin of this receptor is a male donor with early-stage non-small cell lung cancer. The material sequenced was PBMCs, taken at follow-up. The J gene is TRBJ2-7, the V gene TRBV5-8, with D possibly being TRBD2 (6 bases). The CDR3 bases are TGTGCCAGCAGCACCACCGGGACGGGAGCCTACGAGCAGTACTTC. Protein: CASSTTGTGAYEQYF.